The sequence of this TCR beta chain was determined in a study of blood T cell repertoires in COVID-19. Overall study context: The samples span acute and convalescent COVID-19 from the United States, Italy and Spain.

Clones were sequenced by immunoSEQ multiplex PCR, and TCRdb holds only the in-frame ones, with some missing. The sample holds about 59,000 clones, roughly 90% seen once. CDR1 and CDR2 from the germline V gene are GTSNPN and SVGIG (reference sequence). The V gene end was trimmed by 3 bases and the J gene end by 3 bases; junction bases not matched to a gene: 1. CDR3 length: 12 residues. The rearrangement links TRBV30 to TRBJ2-5; 7 bases are a match to TRBD1. This clonotype originated in a man aged 80 or over with acute or convalescent COVID-19. Sequenced: peripheral blood. CDR3 in DNA: TGTGCCTGGAGCACAGGGGAAGAGACCCAGTACTTC. Translation: CAWSTGEETQYF. Based on the CDR3 plus reference TRBV30 and TRBJ2-5, the full variable domain is SQTIHQWPATLVQPVGSPLSLECTVEGTSNPNLYWYRQAAGRGLQLLFYSVGIGQISSEVPQNLSASRPQDRQFILSSKKLLLSDSGFYLCAWSTGEETQYFGPGTRLLVL.